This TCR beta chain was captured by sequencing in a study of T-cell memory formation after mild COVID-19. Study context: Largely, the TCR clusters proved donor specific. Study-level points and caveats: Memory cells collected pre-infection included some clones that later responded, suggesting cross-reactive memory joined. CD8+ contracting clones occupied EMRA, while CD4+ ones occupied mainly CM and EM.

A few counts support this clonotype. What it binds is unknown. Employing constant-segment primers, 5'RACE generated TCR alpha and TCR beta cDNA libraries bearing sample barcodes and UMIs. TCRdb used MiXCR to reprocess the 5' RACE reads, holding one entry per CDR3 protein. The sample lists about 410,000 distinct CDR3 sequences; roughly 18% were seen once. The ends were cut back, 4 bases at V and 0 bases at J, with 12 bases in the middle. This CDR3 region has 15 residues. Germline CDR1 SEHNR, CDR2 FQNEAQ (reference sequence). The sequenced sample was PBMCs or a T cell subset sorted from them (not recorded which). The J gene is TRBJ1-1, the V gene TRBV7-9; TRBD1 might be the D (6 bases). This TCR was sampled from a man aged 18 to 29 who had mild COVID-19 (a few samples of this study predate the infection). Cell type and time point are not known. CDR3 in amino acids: CASSSQDSLNTEAFF. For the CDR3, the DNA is TGTGCCAGCAGCTCCCAGGACAGCCTGAACACTGAAGCTTTCTTT.